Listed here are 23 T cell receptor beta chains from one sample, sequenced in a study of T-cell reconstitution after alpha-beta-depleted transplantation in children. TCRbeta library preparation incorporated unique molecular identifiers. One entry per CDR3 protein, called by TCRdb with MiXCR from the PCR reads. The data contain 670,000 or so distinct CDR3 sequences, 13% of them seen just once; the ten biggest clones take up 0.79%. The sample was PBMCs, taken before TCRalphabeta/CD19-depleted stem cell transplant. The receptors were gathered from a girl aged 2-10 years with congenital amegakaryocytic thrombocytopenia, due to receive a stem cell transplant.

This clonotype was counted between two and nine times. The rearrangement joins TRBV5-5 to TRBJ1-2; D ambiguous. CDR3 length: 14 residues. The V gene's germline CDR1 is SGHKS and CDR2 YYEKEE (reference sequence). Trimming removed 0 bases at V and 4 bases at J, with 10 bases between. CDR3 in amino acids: CASSLDGPFYGYTF. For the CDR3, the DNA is TGTGCCAGCAGCTTGGATGGGCCCTTCTATGGCTACACCTTC.

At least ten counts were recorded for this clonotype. CDR3 DNA: TGTGCCAGCAGTTTTGACAACGGCCGCACTGAAGCTTTCTTT. It translates to CASSFDNGRTEAFF. V is TRBV12-3 or TRBV12-4 and J is TRBJ1-1; D remains ambiguous. There are 14 residues in the CDR3. V lost 3 bases to trimming and J lost 4 bases, with 12 bases between them.

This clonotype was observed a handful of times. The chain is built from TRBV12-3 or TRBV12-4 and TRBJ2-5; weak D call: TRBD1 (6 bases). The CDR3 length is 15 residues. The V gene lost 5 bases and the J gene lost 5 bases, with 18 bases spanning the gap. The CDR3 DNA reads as TGTGCCAGCAGTAACCTGGGGGCCCTGGGGGAGACCCAGTACTTC. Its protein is CASSNLGALGETQYF.

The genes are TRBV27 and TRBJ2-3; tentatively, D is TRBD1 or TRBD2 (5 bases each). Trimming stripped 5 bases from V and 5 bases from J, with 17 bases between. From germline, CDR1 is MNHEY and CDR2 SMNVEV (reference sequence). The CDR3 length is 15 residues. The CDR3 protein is CASSAWGREGDTQYF. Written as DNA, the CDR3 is TGTGCCAGCAGTGCATGGGGACGCGAGGGAGATACGCAGTATTTT.

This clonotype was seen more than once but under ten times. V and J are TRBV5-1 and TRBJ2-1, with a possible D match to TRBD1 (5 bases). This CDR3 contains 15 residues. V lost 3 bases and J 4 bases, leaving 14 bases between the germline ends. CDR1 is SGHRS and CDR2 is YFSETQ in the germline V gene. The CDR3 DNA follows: TGCGCCAGCAGCTCAAAGGACAAGGCTTACAATGAGCAGTTCTTC. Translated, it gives CASSSKDKAYNEQFF.

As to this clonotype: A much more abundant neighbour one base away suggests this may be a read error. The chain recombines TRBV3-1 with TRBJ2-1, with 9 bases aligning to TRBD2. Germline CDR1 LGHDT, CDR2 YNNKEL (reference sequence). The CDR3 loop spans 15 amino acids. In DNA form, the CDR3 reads TGTGCCAGCAGCCATTTAGCGGGAGAGTACAATGAGCAGCTCTTC. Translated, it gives CASSHLAGEYNEQLF.

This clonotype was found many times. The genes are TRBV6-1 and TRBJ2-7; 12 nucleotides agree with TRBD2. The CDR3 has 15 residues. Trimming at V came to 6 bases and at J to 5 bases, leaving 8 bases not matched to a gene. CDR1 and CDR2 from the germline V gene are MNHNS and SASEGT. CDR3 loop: CASSRLAGALDEQYF. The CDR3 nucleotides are TGTGCCAGCAGCCGACTAGCGGGAGCGTTGGACGAGCAGTACTTC.

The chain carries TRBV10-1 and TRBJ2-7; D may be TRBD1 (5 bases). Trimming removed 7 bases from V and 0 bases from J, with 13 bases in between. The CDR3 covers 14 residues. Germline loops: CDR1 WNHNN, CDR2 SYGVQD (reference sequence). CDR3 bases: TGCGCCAGCAAACCCGCGACAGACTCCTACGAGCAGTACTTC. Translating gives CASKPATDSYEQYF.

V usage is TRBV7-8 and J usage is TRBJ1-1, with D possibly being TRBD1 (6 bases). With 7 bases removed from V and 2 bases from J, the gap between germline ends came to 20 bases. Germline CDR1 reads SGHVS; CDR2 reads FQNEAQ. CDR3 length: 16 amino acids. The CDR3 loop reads CASIKNRGAGNTEAFF. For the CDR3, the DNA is TGTGCCAGCATCAAGAACCGGGGGGCAGGTAACACTGAAGCTTTCTTT.

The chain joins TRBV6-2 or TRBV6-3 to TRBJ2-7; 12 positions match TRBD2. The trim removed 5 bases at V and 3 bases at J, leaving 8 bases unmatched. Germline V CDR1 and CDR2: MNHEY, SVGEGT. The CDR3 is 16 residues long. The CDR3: CASSTWTSGKHYEQYF. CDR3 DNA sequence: TGTGCCAGCAGTACTTGGACTAGCGGGAAGCACTACGAGCAGTACTTC.

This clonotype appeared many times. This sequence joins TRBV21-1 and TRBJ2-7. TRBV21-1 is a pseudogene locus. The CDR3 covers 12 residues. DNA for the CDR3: TGTGCCAGCAGCAAAGAAGACCTGATAAGGTACTTC. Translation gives CASSKEDLIRYF.

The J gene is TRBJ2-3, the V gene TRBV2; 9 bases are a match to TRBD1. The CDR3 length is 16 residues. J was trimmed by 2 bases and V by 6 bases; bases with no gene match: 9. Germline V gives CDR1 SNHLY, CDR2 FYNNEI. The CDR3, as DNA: TGTGCCAGCAGACAGACAGGGGGACTTCACACAGATACGCAGTATTTT. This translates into CASRQTGGLHTDTQYF.

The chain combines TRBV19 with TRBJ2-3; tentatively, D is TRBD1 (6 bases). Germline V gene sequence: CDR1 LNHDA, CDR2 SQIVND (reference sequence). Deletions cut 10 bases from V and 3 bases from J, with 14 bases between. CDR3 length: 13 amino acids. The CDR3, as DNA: TGTGCCACCCTGGGGCAGGGGACAGATACGCAGTATTTT. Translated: CATLGQGTDTQYF. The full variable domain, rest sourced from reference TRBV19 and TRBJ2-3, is DGGITQSPKYLFRKEGQNVTLSCEQNLNHDAMYWYRQDPGQGLRLIYYSQIVNDFQKGDIAEGYSVSREKKESFPLTVTSAQKNPTAFYLCATLGQGTDTQYFGPGTRLTVL.

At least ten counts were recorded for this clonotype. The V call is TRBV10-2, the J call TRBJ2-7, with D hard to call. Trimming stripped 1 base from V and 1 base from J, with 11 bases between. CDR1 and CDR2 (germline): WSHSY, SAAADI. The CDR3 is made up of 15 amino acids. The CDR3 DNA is TGCGCCAGCAGTGAGTGGCCTCTGATTTCCTACGAGCAGTACTTC. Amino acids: CASSEWPLISYEQYF.

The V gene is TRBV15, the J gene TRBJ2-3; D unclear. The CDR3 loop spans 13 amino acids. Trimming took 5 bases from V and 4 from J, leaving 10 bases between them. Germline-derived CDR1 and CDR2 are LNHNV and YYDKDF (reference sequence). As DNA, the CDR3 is TGTGCCACCAGCGTCCGGGCGCCAGATACGCAGTATTTT. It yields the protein CATSVRAPDTQYF.

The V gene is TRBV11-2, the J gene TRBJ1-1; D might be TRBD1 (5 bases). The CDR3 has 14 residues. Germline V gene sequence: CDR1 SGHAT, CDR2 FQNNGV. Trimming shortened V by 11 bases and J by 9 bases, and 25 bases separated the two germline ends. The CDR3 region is CASGSGGETAKAFF. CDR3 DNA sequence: TGTGCCTCAGGGTCCGGGGGTGAAACGGCGAAAGCTTTCTTT.

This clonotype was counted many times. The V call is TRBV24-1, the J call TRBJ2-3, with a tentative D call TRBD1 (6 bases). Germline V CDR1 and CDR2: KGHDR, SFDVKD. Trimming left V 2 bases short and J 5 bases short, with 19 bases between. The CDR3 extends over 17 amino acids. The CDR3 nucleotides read TGTGCCACCAGTGATTCCGGCTACAGGGCTCGGAGAGATACGCAGTATTTT. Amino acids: CATSDSGYRARRDTQYF.

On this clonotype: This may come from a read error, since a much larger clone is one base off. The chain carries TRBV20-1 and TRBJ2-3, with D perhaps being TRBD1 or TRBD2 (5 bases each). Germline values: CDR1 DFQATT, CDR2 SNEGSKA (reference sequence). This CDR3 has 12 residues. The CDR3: CTIWGNTDRQYF. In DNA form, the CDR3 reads TGCACTATTTGGGGGAACACAGATAGGCAGTATTTT.

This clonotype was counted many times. CDR3 loop: CASSLSNGKETQYF. In DNA, the CDR3 is TGTGCCAGCAGTTTATCGAACGGAAAAGAGACCCAGTACTTC. The chain links TRBV27 to TRBJ2-5; D is unclear. The V end was cut by 0 bases, the J end by 3 bases, with 8 bases between. The CDR3 runs to 14 residues. Germline V gene data show CDR1 as MNHEY and CDR2 as SMNVEV (reference sequence).

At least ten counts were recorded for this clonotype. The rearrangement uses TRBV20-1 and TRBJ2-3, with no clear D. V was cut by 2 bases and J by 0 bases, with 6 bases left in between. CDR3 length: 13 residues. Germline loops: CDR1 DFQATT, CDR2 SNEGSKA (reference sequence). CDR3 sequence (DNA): TGCAGTGCTAGACGGCCTAGCACAGATACGCAGTATTTT. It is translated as CSARRPSTDTQYF.

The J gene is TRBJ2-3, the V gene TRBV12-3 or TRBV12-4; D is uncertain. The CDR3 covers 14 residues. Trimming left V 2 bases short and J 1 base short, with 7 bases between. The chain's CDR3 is CASSLQDGTDTQYF. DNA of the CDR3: TGTGCCAGCAGTTTACAGGACGGCACAGATACGCAGTATTTT.

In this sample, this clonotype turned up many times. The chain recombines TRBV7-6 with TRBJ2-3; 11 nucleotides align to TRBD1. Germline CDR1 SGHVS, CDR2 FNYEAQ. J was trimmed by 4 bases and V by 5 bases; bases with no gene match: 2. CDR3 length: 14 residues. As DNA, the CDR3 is TGTGCCAGCAGCAGGACAGGGGGCGCAGATACGCAGTATTTT. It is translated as CASSRTGGADTQYF.

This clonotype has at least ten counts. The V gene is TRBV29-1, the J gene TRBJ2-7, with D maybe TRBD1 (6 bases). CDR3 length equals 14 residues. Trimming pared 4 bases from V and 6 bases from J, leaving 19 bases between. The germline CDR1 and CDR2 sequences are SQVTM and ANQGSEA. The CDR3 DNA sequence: TGCAGCGTTGCCCCGACAGGCTTATGGGGCGAGCAGTACTTC. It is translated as CSVAPTGLWGEQYF.